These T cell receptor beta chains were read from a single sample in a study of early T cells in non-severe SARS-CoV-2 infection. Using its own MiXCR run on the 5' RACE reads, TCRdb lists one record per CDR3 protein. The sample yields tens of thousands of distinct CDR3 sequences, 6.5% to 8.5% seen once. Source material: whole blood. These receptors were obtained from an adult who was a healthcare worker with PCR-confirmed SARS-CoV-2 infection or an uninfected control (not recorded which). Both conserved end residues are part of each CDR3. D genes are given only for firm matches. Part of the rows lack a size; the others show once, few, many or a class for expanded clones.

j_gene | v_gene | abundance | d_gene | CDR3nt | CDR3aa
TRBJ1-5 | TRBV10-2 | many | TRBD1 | TGCGCCAGCAGCCTGACAGGGGAAGGCAATCAGCCCCAGCATTTT | CASSLTGEGNQPQHF
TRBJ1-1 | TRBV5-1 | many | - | TGCGCCAGCAGAGGGTTAGAAGACGCTGAAGCTTTCTTT | CASRGLEDAEAFF
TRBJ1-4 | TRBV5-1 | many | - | TGCGCCAGCAGCTACCAGGGAATGGAGGGAGAAAAACTGTTTTTT | CASSYQGMEGEKLFF
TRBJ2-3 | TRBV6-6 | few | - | TGTGCCAGCAGTTATTCCGGCCGACTAGGATCGAGCACAGATACGCAGTATTTT | CASSYSGRLGSSTDTQYF
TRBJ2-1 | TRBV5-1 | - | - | TGCGCCAGCAGGAGAACGGGACCGAACAATGAGCAGTTCTTC | CASRRTGPNNEQFF
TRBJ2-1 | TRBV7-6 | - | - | TGTGCCAGCAGCTCCTACCAGCGGTGGGAGCAGTTCTTC | CASSSYQRWEQFF
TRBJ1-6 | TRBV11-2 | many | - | TGTGCCAGCAGCTTCGACCGTTATAATTCACCCCTCCACTTT | CASSFDRYNSPLHF
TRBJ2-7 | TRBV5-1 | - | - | TGCGCCAGCAGCTCCGGGACGTATGCCTACGAGCAGTACTTC | CASSSGTYAYEQYF
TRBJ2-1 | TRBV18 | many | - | TGTGCCAGCTCACCACCGGAGAGCCAGCATCGGCAGTTCTTC | CASSPPESQHRQFF
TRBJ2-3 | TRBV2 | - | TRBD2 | TGTGCCAGCAGAGGACAGACAGGACTAGCGGGAGAGGGTGCAGATACGCAGTATTTT | CASRGQTGLAGEGADTQYF
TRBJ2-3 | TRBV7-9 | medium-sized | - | TGTGCCAGCAGCTTATCACAGGCCACAGATACGCAGTATTTT | CASSLSQATDTQYF
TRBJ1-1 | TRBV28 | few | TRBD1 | TGTGCCAGCAGCGGAAGGCGGGACAGCGGCGGCGGCGGCACTGAAGCTTTCTTT | CASSGRRDSGGGGTEAFF
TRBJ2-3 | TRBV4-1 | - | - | TGCGCCAGCTTCAAGACAGGCTTGGGACTGACTAGCACAGATACGCAGTATTTT | CASFKTGLGLTSTDTQYF
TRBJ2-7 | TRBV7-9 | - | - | TGTGCCAGCAGCTTTCTTTACGAGCAGTACTTC | CASSFLYEQYF
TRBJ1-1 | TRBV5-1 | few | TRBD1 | TGCGCCAGCAGCTTGACACAGGGGGCGAACACTGAAGCTTTCTTT | CASSLTQGANTEAFF
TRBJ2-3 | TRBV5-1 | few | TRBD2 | TGCGCCAGCAGCAGGACTAGCGGGAGTTCAGATACGCAGTATTTT | CASSRTSGSSDTQYF
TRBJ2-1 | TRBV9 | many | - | TGTGCCAGCAGCGTAGAGCCCTCCTACAATGAGCAGTTCTTC | CASSVEPSYNEQFF
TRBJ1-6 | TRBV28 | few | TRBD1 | TGTGCCAGCAGTGTCGACAGGGGCGGGTATAATTCACCCCTCCACTTT | CASSVDRGGYNSPLHF
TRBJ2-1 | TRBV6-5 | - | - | TGTGCCAGCAGTTACTCGGAGGGGGCGGGAAACAATGAGCAGTTCTTC | CASSYSEGAGNNEQFF
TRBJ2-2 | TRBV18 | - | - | TGTGCCAGCTCACCAGTTCACGGGGAGCTGTTTTTT | CASSPVHGELFF
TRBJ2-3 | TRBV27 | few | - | TGTGCCAGCAGCCGACAGGTTAGCACAGATACGCAGTATTTT | CASSRQVSTDTQYF
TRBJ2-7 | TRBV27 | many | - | TGTGCCAGCAGCATACAGGGAACCTACGAGCAGTACTTC | CASSIQGTYEQYF
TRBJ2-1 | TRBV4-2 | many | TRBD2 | TGTGCCAGCAGCCAAACACTAGCGGGAGGGAGGTCCTACAATGAGCAGTTCTTC | CASSQTLAGGRSYNEQFF
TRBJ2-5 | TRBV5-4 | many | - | TGTGCCAGCAATGCAGGGGGGACGCAAGAGACCCAGTACTTC | CASNAGGTQETQYF
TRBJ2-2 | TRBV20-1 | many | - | TGCAGTGCTTCGGGATCGGCGGTCATTAGTCAAACGGGGGAGCTGTTTTTT | CSASGSAVISQTGELFF
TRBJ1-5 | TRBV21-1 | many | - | TGTGCCAGCAGCAAAGCCGAAACCGGGATGTACCATCAGCCCCAGCATTTT | CASSKAETGMYHQPQHF
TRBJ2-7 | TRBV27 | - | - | TGTGCCACCAAACCCGGGGTACTCGGCGAGCAGTACTTC | CATKPGVLGEQYF
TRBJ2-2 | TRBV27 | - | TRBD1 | TGTGCCAGCAGTTTATCACAGGGGCTCACCGGGGAGCTGTTTTTT | CASSLSQGLTGELFF
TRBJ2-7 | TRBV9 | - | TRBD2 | TGTGCCAGCAGCCTACTAGCGGGAGCAGACTACGAGCAGTACTTC | CASSLLAGADYEQYF
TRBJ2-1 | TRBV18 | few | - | TGTGCCAGCTCACCACCACACTCCTACAATGAGCAGTTCTTC | CASSPPHSYNEQFF